The 8 T cell receptor beta chains listed next were all sequenced from one sample in a study of molecular identifiers for immune sequencing clone quantification. TCRdb independently ran MiXCR on the PCR reads; one entry per CDR3 protein. Here the sample spans approximately 550,000 distinct CDR3 sequences, 25% being singletons. Sequenced input: naive CD8+ T cells from blood, with Jurkat cell RNA spiked in. Subset meaning: FACS-sorted CD8+CD4-CCR7+CD45RA+ naive T cells. The source of these receptors is a human donor in good health. Some libraries in this study had Jurkat cell RNA spiked in.

Only a few counts were recorded for this clonotype. The chain couples TRBV28 to TRBJ1-5; TRBD1 matches at 9 bases. Germline V lookup: CDR1 MDHEN, CDR2 SYDVKM. With V trimmed by 3 bases and J by 5 bases, 8 bases remained unmatched. The CDR3 is 16 amino acids. Here the CDR3 reads CASSLSGTGRDQPQHF. DNA for the CDR3: TGTGCCAGCAGTTTGTCTGGGACAGGGAGGGATCAGCCCCAGCATTTT.

The gene calls are TRBV10-3 and TRBJ2-1; 8 nucleotides align to TRBD1. V lost 3 bases and J lost 7; bases outside the gene matches: 5. CDR1 and CDR2 (germline): ENHRY, SYGVKD. This CDR3 contains 14 residues. CDR3 sequence (DNA): TGTGCCATCAGTGATGAGACAGGGGTGAATGAGCAGTTCTTC. As protein: CAISDETGVNEQFF.

This chain connects TRBV29-1 to TRBJ2-3; D possibly corresponds to TRBD2 (6 bases). CDR1 is SQVTM, CDR2 ANQGSEA, per germline. This CDR3 is built from 14 residues. Trimming removed 4 bases from V and 8 bases from J, with 19 bases in between. Here the CDR3 DNA reads TGCAGCGTTGTGGGGCTGGCGGGGATAGGTACGCAGTATTTT. Its translation: CSVVGLAGIGTQYF.

Points on this clonotype: A much larger clonotype is one base distant, so this may be a read error. This chain uses TRBV14 with TRBJ1-1; D is possibly TRBD1 (5 bases). The germline V gene has CDR1 SGHDN and CDR2 FVKESK. The CDR3 length is 13 residues. Here the CDR3 reads CTSSHNVGAEAFF. DNA of the CDR3: TGTACCAGCAGCCATAATGTGGGGGCTGAAGCTTTCTTT.

This clonotype was seen a handful of times. Since no conserved phenylalanine or tryptophan closes the CDR3, a read error is the likely cause. It is unclear where the CDR3 begins or ends on the DNA, so no DNA is shown, and the CDR3 is as TCRdb lists it. The chain links TRBV21-1 to TRBJ2-5; the table's TRBD2 call for D was not verified on the DNA. TRBV21-1 is a recognized pseudogene. The CDR3 length equals 15 residues, ends included. The CDR3 here is CASRMNGRGPLAQRC.

This clonotype was picked up many times. The gene calls are TRBV4-3 and TRBJ2-2; a weak D match, TRBD1 (6 bases). Trimming removed 0 bases at V and 4 bases at J, with 12 bases between. The CDR3 totals 16 residues. CDR1 and CDR2 (germline): LGHNA, YSLEER. CDR3: CASSQDGQGSTGELFF. As DNA, the CDR3 is TGCGCCAGCAGCCAAGATGGCCAGGGGAGCACCGGGGAGCTGTTTTTT.

This clonotype was detected many times. The chain carries TRBV29-1 and TRBJ2-7; D is uncertain. This CDR3 comprises 12 residues. Trimming stripped 3 bases from V and 0 bases from J, with 6 bases between. In germline, CDR1 is SQVTM, CDR2 ANQGSEA. CDR3 DNA sequence: TGCAGCGTTGAGGTGTCCTCCTACGAGCAGTACTTC. Amino acids: CSVEVSSYEQYF.

The chain joins TRBV27 to TRBJ2-1, with 7 bases matching TRBD1. V lost 2 bases to trimming and J lost 7 bases; unmatched junction nucleotides: 2. The germline gives CDR1 MNHEY, CDR2 SMNVEV (reference sequence). The CDR3 spans 13 residues. The CDR3 reads CASSLLGQNEQFF. CDR3 coding DNA: TGTGCCAGCAGTTTACTGGGACAGAATGAGCAGTTCTTC.